The entry below gives a single T cell receptor beta chain sequence along with its context. This sample was taken from a study of siplizumab effects on memory and regulatory T cells. Repertoires were generated with immunoSEQ multiplex PCR, while TCRdb's copy carries only in-frame clones and drops some. Of about 100,000 clones detected, about nine tenths appear once; the ten largest clones hold approximately 12%. CDR1 and CDR2 (germline): MNHNS, SASEGT. V shed 1 base, J shed 1 base, and the junction held 2 bases outside the gene matches. The CDR3 extends over 16 amino acids. The receptor's source is a human donor in good health. Sequencing was performed on non-Treg CD4+ T cells sorted from blood. This chain uses TRBV6-1 with TRBJ2-3, with 10 bases that match TRBD2. CDR3 DNA sequence: TGTGCCAGCAGTGAAGGCGGGACTAGCGGCACAGATACGCAGTATTTT. This gives the protein CASSEGGTSGTDTQYF.